The sequence of this T cell receptor (beta chain) was determined in a study of shared clonotypes between healthy human individuals. Study background: Used for every donor were three CD4 naive, three CD4 memory, two CD8 naive and one CD8 memory plate.

Trimming took off 3 bases at V and 6 bases at J, with 11 bases between the two ends. Germline-derived CDR1 and CDR2 are SGHRS and YFSETQ. The CDR3 length is 13 residues. Sequencing was performed with immunoSEQ multiplex PCR; in TCRdb, only in-frame clones are kept and a portion is missing. The repertoire holds roughly 760,000 clones, with 74% as singletons. Sequencing input: memory CD4+ T cells sorted from blood. Subset specified: CD45RA-negative fraction. This sequence was found in a woman aged 25 to 39 in good health. The rearrangement links TRBV5-1 to TRBJ2-3, with D perhaps assigned TRBD1 or TRBD2 (5 bases each). The CDR3 nucleotides are TGCGCCAGCAGCTCGGGGCGGGCGGATACGCAGTATTTT. Its translation: CASSSGRADTQYF.